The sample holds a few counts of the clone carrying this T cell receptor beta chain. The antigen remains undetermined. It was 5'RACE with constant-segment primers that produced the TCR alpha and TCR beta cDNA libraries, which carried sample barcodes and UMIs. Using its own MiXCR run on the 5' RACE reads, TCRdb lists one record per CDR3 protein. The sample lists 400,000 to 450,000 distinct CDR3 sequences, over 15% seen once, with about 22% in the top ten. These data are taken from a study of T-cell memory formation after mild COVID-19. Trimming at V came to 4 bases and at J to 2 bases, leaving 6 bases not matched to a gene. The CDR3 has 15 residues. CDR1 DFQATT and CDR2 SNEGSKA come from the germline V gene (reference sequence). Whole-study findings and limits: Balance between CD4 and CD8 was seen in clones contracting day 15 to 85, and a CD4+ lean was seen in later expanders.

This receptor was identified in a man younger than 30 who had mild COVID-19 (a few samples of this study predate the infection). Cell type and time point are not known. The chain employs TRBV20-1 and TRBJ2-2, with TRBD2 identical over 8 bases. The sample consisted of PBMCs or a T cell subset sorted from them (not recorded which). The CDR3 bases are TGCAGTGCTAAGCGCGGGGGGCCCAACACCGGGGAGCTGTTTTTT. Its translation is CSAKRGGPNTGELFF.